This T cell receptor (beta chain) is drawn from a study of blood T cell repertoires in COVID-19. As for the study in general: Some COVID-19 samples were acute and others convalescent; all came from the United States, Italy and Spain.

Germline trimming cut 3 bases from V and 5 bases from J; bases unmatched to any gene: 12. The germline V gene has CDR1 GTSNPN and CDR2 SVGIG (reference sequence). This CDR3 region has 15 residues. This table comes from immunoSEQ multiplex PCR, and its TCRdb copy is limited to in-frame clones, with some not included. Of 200,000 to 250,000 clones listed, 86% were seen once; the top ten hold roughly 3%. The sequencing input was peripheral blood. This chain links TRBV30 with TRBJ2-5, with 7 bases aligning to TRBD1. The clonotype was recovered from a young woman who had recovered from COVID-19. CDR3 in DNA: TGTGCCTGGAGCTCAGGGGGTCTTGAGGGGGAGACCCAGTACTTC. This codes for CAWSSGGLEGETQYF.